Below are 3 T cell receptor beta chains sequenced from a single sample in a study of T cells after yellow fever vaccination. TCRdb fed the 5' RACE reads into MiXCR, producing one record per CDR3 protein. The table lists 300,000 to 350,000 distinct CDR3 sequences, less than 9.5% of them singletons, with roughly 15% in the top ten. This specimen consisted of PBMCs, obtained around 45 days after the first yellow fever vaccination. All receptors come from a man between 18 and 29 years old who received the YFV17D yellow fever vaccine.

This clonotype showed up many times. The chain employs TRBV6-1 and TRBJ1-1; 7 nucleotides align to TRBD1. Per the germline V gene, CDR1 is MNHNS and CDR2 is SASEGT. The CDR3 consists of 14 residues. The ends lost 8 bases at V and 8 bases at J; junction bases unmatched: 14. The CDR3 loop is CASRRPGQLDEAFF. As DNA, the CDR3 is TGTGCCAGCCGACGCCCGGGACAGTTGGACGAAGCTTTCTTT.

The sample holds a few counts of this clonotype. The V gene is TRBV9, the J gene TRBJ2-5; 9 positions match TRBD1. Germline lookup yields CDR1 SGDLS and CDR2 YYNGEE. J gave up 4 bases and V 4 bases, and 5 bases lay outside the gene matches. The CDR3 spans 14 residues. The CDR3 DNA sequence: TGTGCCAGCAGCCCGACAGGGGGTTTAGAGACCCAGTACTTC. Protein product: CASSPTGGLETQYF.

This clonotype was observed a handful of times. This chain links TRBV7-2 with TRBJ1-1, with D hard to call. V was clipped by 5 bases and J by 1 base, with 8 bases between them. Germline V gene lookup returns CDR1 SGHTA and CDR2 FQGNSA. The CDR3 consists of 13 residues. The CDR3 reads CASSATWNTEAFF. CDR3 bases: TGTGCCAGCAGCGCCACTTGGAACACTGAAGCTTTCTTT.